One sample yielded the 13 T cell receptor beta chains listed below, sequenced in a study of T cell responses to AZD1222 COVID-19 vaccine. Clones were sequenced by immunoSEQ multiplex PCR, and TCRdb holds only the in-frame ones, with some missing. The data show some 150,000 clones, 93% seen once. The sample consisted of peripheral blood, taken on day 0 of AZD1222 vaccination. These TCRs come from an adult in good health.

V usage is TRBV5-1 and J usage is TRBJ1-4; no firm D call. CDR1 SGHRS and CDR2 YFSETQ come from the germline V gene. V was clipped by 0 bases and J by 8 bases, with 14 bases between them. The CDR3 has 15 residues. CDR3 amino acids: CASSLDLSAGEKLFF. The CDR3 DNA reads TGCGCCAGCAGCTTGGACCTTTCCGCGGGGGAAAAACTGTTTTTT. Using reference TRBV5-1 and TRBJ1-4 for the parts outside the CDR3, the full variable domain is KAGVTQTPRYLIKTRGQQVTLSCSPISGHRSVSWYQQTPGQGLQFLFEYFSETQRNKGNFPGRFSGRQFSNSRSEMNVSTLELGDSALYLCASSLDLSAGEKLFFGSGTQLSVL.

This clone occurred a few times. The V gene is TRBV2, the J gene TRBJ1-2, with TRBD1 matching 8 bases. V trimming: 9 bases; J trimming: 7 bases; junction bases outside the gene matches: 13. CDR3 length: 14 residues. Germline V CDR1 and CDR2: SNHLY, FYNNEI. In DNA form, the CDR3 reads TGTGCCAGAGCAGTAGGACAGGGAGTCGGTGGCTACACCTTC. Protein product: CARAVGQGVGGYTF. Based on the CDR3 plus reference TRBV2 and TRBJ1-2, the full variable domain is EPEVTQTPSHQVTQMGQEVILRCVPISNHLYFYWYRQILGQKVEFLVSFYNNEISEKSEIFDDQFSVERPDGSNFTLKIRSTKLEDSAMYFCARAVGQGVGGYTFGSGTRLTVV.

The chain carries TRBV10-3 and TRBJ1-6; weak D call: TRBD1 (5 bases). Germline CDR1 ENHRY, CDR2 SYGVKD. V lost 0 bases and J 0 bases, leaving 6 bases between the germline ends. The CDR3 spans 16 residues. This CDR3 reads CAISESGTSYNSPLHF. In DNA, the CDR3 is TGTGCCATCAGTGAGTCAGGGACCTCCTATAATTCACCCCTCCACTTT.

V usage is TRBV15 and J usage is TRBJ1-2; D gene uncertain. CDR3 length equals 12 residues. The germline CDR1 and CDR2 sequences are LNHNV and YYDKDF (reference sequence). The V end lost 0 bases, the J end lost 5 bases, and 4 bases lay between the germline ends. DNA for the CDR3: TGTGCCACCAGCAGAGAGGAATATGGCTACACCTTC. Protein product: CATSREEYGYTF.

In DNA form, the CDR3 reads TGTGCCAGCAGCCCTGAATCACTAGCTCCCTACGAGCAGTACTTC. Residues: CASSPESLAPYEQYF. The chain has TRBV21-1 and TRBJ2-7; the D call TRBD2 from the table was never checked on the DNA. TRBV21-1 is listed as a pseudogene. This CDR3 spans 15 amino acids.

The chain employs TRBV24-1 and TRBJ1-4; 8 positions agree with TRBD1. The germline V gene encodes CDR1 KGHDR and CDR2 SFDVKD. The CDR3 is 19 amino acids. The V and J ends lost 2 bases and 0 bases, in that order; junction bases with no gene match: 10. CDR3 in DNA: TGTGCCACCAGTGATTATAAGAGTGGGACAGGTGCAACTAATGAAAAACTGTTTTTT. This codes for CATSDYKSGTGATNEKLFF.

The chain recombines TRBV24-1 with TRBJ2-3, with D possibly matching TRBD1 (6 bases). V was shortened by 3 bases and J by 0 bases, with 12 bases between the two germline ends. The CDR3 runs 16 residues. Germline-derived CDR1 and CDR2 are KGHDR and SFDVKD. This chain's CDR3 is CATSDLGGSSTDTQYF. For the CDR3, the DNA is TGTGCCACCAGTGATCTAGGGGGTTCTAGCACAGATACGCAGTATTTT.

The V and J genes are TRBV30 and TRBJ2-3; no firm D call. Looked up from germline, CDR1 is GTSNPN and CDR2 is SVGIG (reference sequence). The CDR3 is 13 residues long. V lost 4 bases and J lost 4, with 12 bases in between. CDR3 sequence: CAWNRIFADTQYF. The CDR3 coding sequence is TGTGCCTGGAACCGGATTTTTGCAGATACGCAGTATTTT.

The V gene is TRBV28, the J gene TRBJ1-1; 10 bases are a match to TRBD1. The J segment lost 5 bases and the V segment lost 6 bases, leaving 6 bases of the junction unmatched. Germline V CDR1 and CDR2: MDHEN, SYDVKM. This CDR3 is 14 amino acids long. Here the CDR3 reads CASRRQGAGTEAFF. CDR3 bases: TGTGCCAGCAGGAGACAGGGGGCGGGGACTGAAGCTTTCTTT.

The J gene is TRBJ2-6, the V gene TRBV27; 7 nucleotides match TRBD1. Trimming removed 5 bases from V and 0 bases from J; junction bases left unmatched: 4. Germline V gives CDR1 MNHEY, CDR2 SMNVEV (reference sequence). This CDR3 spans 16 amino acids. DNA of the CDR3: TGTGCCAGCAGTCCACAGGGGAGCTCTGGGGCCAACGTCCTGACTTTC. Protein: CASSPQGSSGANVLTF.

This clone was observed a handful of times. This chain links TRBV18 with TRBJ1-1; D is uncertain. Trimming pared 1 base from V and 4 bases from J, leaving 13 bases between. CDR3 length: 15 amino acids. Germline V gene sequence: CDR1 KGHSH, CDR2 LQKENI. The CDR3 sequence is CASSPQGLEGTEAFF. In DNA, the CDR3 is TGTGCCAGCTCACCACAGGGCTTGGAGGGCACTGAAGCTTTCTTT.

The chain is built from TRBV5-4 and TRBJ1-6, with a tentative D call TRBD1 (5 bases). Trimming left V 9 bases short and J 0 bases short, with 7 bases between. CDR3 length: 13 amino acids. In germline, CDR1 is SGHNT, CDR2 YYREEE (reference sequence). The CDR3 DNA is TGTGCCACTCAGGGCTCCTATAATTCACCCCTCCACTTT. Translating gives CATQGSYNSPLHF. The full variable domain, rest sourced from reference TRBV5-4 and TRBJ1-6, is ETGVTQSPTHLIKTRGQQVTLRCSSQSGHNTVSWYQQALGQGPQFIFQYYREEENGRGNFPPRFSGLQFPNYSSELNVNALELDDSALYLCATQGSYNSPLHFGNGTRLTVT.

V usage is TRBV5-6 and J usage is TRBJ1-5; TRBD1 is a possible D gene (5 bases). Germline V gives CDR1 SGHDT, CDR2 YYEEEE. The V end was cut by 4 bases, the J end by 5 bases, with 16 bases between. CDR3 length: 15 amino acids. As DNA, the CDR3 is TGTGCCAGCAGCGTATGGGGGACCGATGATCAGCCCCAGCATTTT. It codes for CASSVWGTDDQPQHF.